The TCR beta chain described here comes from a study of blood T cell repertoires in COVID-19. For the study at large: The study drew acute and convalescent COVID-19 samples from the United States, Italy and Spain. Nucleic acid was either cDNA or gDNA, and it came from T cells, B-cell-depleted T cells, or PBMCs.

The authors' processing: Reference gene primer amplification yielded estimated nucleated cell counts. The protocol was immunoSEQ multiplex PCR, while the TCRdb copy is restricted to in-frame clones and leaves out a portion. V, J and clone size are taken as reported in that table, and D and trimming were inferred from the DNA itself. The sample includes 75,000 to 95,000 clones, 79% seen only once; the top ten take about 5%. The CDR3 length is 15 residues. CDR1 and CDR2 from the germline V gene are SGHTA and FQGNSA. The V and J ends lost 5 bases and 2 bases respectively, with 14 bases between them. The rearrangement uses TRBV7-2 and TRBJ2-3, with D tentatively TRBD2 (7 bases). The TCR comes from a woman older than 75 with active or convalescent COVID-19. Sequences were obtained from peripheral blood. The CDR3 here is CASSPRGRHTDTQYF. CDR3 nucleotides: TGTGCCAGCAGCCCGCGGGGGCGTCACACAGATACGCAGTATTTT.